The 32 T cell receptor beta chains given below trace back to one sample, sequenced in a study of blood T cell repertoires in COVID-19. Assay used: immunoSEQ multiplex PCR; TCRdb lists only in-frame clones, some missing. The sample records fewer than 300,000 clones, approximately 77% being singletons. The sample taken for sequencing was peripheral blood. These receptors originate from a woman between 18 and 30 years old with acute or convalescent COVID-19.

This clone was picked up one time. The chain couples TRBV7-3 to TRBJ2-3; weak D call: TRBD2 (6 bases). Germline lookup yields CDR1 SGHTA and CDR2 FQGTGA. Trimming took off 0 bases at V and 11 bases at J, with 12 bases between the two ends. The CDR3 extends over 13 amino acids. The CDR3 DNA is TGTGCCAGCAGCTTAACGGGGGGACTCGAGCAGTATTTT. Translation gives CASSLTGGLEQYF.

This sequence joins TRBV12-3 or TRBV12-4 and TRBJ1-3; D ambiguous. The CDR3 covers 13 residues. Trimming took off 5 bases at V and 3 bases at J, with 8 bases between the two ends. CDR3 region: CASSNNNGNTIYF. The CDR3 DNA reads TGTGCCAGCAGTAATAATAATGGAAACACCATATATTTT.

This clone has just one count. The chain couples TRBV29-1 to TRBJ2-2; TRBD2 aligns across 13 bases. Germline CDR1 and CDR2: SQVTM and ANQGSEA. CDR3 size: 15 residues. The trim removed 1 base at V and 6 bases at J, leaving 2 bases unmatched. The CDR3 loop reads CSVEGLAGGPGELFF. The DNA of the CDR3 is TGCAGCGTTGAAGGACTAGCGGGAGGCCCCGGGGAGCTGTTTTTT.

The CDR3, as DNA: TGTGCCAGCAGTTTAGTAGGCAGGGGGTCTGGCTACACCTTC. Translation: CASSLVGRGSGYTF. This chain links TRBV28 with TRBJ1-2, with 7 bases lining up with TRBD1. V gave up 2 bases and J gave up 7 bases; unmatched junction bases: 7. CDR3 length equals 14 residues. Germline lookup yields CDR1 MDHEN and CDR2 SYDVKM.

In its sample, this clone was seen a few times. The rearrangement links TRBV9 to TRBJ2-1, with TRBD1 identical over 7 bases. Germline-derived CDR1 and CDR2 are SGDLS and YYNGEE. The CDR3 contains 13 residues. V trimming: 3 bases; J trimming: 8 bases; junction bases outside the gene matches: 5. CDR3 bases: TGTGCCAGCAGCGCGGGACAGATCGATGAGCAGTTCTTC. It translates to CASSAGQIDEQFF.

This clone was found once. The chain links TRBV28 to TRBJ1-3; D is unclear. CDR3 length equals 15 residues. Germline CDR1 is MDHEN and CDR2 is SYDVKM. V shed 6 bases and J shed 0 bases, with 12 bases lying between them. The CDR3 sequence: CASRPPPSSGNTIYF. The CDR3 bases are TGTGCCAGCAGACCCCCCCCGAGCTCTGGAAACACCATATATTTT.

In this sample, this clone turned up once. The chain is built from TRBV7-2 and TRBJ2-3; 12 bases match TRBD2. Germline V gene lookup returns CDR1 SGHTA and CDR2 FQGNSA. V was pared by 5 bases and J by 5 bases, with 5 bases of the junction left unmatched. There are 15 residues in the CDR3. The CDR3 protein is CASSQTSGSGDTQYF. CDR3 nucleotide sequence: TGTGCCAGCAGCCAGACTAGCGGGAGTGGAGATACGCAGTATTTT.

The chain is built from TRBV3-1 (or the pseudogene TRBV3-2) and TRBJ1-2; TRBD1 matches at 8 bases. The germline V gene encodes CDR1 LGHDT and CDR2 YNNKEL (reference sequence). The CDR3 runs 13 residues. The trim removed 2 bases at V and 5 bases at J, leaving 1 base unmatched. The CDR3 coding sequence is TGTGCCAGCAGCCAAAGGACAGGGTATGGCTACACCTTC. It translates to CASSQRTGYGYTF.

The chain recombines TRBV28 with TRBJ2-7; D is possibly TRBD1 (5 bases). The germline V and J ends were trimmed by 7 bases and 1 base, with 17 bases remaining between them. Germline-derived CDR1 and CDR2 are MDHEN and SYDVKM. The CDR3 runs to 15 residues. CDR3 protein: CASTPGQPLSYEQYF. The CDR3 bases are TGTGCCAGCACCCCAGGGCAGCCTCTATCCTACGAGCAGTACTTC.

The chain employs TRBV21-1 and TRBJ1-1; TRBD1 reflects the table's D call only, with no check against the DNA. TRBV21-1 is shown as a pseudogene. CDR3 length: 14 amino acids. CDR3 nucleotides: TGTGCCAGCAGAACAGGGGGGAGTTTCACTGAAGCTTTCTTT. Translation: CASRTGGSFTEAFF.

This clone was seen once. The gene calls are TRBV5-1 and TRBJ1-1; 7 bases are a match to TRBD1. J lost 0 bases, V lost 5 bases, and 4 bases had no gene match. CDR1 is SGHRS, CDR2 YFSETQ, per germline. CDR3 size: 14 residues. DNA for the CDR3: TGCGCCAGCAGGCAGGGGGGTTTGAACACTGAAGCTTTCTTT. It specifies CASRQGGLNTEAFF.

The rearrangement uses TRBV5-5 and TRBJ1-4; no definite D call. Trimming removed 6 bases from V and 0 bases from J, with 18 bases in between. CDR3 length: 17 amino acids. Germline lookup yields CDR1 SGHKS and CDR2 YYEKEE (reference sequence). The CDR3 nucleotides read TGTGCCAGCAACCCAGGAAGTCCCAGCTCAACTAATGAAAAACTGTTTTTT. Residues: CASNPGSPSSTNEKLFF.

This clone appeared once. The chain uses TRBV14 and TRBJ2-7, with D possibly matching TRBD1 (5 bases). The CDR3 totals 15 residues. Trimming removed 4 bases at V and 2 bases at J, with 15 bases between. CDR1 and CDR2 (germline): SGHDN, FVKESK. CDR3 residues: CASSRSRGLTYEQYF. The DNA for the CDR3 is TGTGCCAGCAGCCGCTCAAGGGGCCTGACCTACGAGCAGTACTTC.

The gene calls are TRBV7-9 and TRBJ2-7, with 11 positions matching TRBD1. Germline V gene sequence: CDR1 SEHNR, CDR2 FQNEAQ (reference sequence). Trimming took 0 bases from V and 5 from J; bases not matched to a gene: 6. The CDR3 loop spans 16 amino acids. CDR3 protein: CASSLAEDRGHHEQYF. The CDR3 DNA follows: TGTGCCAGCAGCTTAGCTGAGGACAGGGGGCACCACGAGCAGTACTTC.

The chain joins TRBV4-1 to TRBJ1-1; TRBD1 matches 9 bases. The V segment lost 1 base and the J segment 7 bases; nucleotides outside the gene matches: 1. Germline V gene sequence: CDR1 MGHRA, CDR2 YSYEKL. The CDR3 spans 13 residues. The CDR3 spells CASSQGQGVEAFF. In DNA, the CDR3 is TGCGCCAGCAGCCAAGGACAGGGGGTTGAAGCTTTCTTT.

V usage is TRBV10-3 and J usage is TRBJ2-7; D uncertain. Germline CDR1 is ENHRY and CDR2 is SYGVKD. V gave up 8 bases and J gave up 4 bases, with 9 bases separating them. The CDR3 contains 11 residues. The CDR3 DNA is TGTGCCATCTCTCAAACTTACGAGCAGTACTTC. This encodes CAISQTYEQYF.

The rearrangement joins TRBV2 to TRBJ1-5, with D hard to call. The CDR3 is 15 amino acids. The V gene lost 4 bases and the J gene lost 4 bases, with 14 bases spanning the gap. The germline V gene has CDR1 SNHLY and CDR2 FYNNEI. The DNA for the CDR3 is TGTGCCAGCAGTGCCTCCGTTAACAGTAATCAGCCCCAGCATTTT. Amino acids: CASSASVNSNQPQHF.

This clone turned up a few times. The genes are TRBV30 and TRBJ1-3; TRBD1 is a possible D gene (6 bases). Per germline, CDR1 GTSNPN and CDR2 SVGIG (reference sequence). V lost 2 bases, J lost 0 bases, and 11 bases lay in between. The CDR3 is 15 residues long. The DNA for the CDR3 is TGTGCCTGGAGTTTAGACAGGTCCTCTGGAAACACCATATATTTT. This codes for CAWSLDRSSGNTIYF.

CDR3 DNA sequence: TGTGCCAGCAGCCCCCCGCGATCACCCCTCCACTTT. Its protein is CASSPPRSPLHF. V gene TRBV7-9 combines with J gene TRBJ1-6; D unresolved. V was shortened by 5 bases and J by 10 bases, with 9 bases between the two germline ends. Germline CDR1 is SEHNR and CDR2 is FQNEAQ (reference sequence). CDR3 length: 12 residues.

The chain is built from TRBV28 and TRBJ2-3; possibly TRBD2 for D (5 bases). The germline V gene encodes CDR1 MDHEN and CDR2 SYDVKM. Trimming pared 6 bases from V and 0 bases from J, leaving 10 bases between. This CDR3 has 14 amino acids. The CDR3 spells CASRIAISTDTQYF. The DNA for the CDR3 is TGTGCCAGCAGGATAGCGATCAGCACAGATACGCAGTATTTT.

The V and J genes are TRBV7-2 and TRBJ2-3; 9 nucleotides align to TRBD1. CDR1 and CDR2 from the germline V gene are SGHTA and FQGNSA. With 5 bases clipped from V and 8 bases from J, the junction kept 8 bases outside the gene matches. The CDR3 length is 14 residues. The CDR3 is CASSPGQGLLTQYF. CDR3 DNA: TGTGCCAGCAGCCCGGGACAGGGCTTACTTACGCAGTATTTT.

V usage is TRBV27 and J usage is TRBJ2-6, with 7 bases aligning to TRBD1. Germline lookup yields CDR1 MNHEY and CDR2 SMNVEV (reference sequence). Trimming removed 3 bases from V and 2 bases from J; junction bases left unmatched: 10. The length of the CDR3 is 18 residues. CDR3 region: CASSFTRDRAAGANVLTF. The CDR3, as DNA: TGTGCCAGCAGTTTCACCCGTGACAGGGCGGCTGGGGCCAACGTCCTGACTTTC.

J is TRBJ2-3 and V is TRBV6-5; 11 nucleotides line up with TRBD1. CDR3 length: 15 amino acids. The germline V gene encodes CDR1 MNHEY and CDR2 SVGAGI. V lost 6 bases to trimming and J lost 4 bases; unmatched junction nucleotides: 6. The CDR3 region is CASSTGTGGSDTQYF. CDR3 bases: TGTGCCAGCAGCACCGGGACAGGGGGTTCAGATACGCAGTATTTT.

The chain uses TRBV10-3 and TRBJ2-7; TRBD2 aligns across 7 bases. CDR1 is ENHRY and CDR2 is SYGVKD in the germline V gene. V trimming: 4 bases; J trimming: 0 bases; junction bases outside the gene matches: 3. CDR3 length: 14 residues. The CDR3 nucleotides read TGTGCCATCAGTGGCCTAGCGGCCTCCTACGAGCAGTACTTC. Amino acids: CAISGLAASYEQYF.

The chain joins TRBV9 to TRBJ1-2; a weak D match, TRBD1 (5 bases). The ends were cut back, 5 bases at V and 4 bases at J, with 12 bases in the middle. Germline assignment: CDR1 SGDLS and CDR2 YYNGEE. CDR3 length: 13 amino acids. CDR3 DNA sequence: TGTGCCAGCAGGGACACTTCTAGCTATGGCTACACCTTC. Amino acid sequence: CASRDTSSYGYTF.

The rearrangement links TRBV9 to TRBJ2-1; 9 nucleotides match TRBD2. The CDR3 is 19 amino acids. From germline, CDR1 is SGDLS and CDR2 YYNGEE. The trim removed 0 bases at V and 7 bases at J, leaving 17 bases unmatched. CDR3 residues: CASSVEGHRGNSGGNEQFF. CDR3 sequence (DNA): TGTGCCAGCAGCGTAGAGGGACACCGGGGGAATAGCGGGGGTAATGAGCAGTTCTTC.

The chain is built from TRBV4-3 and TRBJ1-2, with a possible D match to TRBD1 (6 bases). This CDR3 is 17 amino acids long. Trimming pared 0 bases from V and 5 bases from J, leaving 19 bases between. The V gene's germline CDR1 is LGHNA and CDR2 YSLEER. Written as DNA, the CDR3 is TGCGCCAGCAGCCAAGAAACAGGGTCGAGGTCGGTATATGGCTACACCTTC. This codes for CASSQETGSRSVYGYTF.

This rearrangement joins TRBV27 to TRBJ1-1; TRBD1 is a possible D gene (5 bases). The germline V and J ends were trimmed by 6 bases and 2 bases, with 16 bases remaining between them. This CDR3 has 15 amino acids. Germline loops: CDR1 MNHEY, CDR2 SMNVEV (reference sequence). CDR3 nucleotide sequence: TGTGCCAGCAGCTCCCAATTGCGGGGCAACACTGAAGCTTTCTTT. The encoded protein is CASSSQLRGNTEAFF.

The CDR3 coding sequence is TGTGCCGTTCTCCAGCGGGAAGGTGAGCAGTTCTTC. As protein: CAVLQREGEQFF. The V call is TRBV2, the J call TRBJ2-1, with TRBD2 matching over 7 bases. CDR1 is SNHLY, CDR2 FYNNEI, per germline. Trimming took 11 bases from V and 9 from J; bases not matched to a gene: 10. CDR3 length: 12 residues. Drawing the rest from reference TRBV2 and TRBJ2-1, the complete variable domain is EPEVTQTPSHQVTQMGQEVILRCVPISNHLYFYWYRQILGQKVEFLVSFYNNEISEKSEIFDDQFSVERPDGSNFTLKIRSTKLEDSAMYFCAVLQREGEQFFGPGTRLTVL.

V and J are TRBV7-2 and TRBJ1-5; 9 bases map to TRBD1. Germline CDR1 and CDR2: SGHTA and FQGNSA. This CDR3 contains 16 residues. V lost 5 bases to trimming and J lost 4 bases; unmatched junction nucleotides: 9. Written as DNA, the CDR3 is TGTGCCAGCAGCCAAGGGACAGGGTTATTAAATCAGCCCCAGCATTTT. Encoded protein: CASSQGTGLLNQPQHF.

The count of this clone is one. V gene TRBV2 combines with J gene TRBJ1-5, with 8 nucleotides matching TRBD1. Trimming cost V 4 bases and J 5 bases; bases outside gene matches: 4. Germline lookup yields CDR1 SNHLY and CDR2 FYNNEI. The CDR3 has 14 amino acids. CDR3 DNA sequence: TGTGCCAGCAGTGGGGACAGGTCGTATCAGCCCCAGCATTTT. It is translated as CASSGDRSYQPQHF.

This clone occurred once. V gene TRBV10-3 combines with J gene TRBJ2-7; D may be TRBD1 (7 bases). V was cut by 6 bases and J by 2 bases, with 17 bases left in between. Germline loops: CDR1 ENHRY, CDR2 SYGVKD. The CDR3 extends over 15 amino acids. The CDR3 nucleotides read TGTGCCATCAGGGGCGGGGACAGCGGTCCCTACGAGCAGTACTTC. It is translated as CAIRGGDSGPYEQYF.